These 18 T cell receptor beta chains were sequenced from one sample in a study of blood T cells in healthy people across ages. Next came a second PCR, run for 7 to 11 cycles, which used a sample-barcoded 5' primer along with a J-beta primer mix. TCRdb used MiXCR to reprocess the 5' RACE reads, holding one entry per CDR3 protein. The sample shows 1.4 million to 1.5 million distinct CDR3 sequences, approximately 40% of them seen only once. The sequencing sample was made of blood. Source of these receptors: a woman aged 18-35 years in good health.

There are a few counts of this clonotype. The chain uses TRBV12-3 or TRBV12-4 and TRBJ2-1; 11 bases are shared with TRBD2. The CDR3 extends over 14 amino acids. After removal of 7 bases from V and 15 bases from J, the junction contained 14 bases not matched to a gene. CDR3 in amino acids: CASTIPGLADHRFF. CDR3 DNA sequence: TGTGCCAGCACCATCCCGGGACTAGCGGACCACCGGTTCTTC.

This chain links TRBV15 with TRBJ2-7; TRBD2 agrees at 8 bases. J was trimmed by 5 bases and V by 0 bases; bases with no gene match: 6. The germline gives CDR1 LNHNV, CDR2 YYDKDF (reference sequence). The CDR3 contains 15 residues. CDR3 DNA: TGTGCCACCAGCAGAGATGCGGGGGGAGTGGACGAGCAGTACTTC. This translates into CATSRDAGGVDEQYF.

The chain joins TRBV18 to TRBJ2-1; 10 bases map to TRBD2. Germline-derived CDR1 and CDR2 are KGHSH and LQKENI. V was clipped by 1 base and J by 16 bases; unmatched bases: 7. The CDR3 has 13 residues. CDR3 coding DNA: TGTGCCAGCTCACCACTAAATAGCGGGAGGTACTTCTTC. Translating it yields CASSPLNSGRYFF. Looking up the rest from reference TRBV18 and TRBJ2-1 gives the full variable domain: NAGVMQNPRHLVRRRGQEARLRCSPMKGHSHVYWYRQLPEEGLKFMVYLQKENIIDESGMPKERFSAEFPKEGPSILRIQQVVRGDSAAYFCASSPLNSGRYFFGPGTRLTVL.

This clonotype was seen only a few times. V and J are TRBV12-3 or TRBV12-4 and TRBJ2-1, with D perhaps matching TRBD2 (6 bases). The J call is doubtful: the DNA matches TRBJ2-7 better. The CDR3 covers 13 residues. CDR3 nucleotide sequence: TGTGCCAGCAGTCCCTCTAGCGACAATGAGCAGTACTTC. Translation gives CASSPSSDNEQYF.

The chain has TRBV3-1 and TRBJ2-5; the D call may be TRBD1 or TRBD2 (6 bases each). Per the germline V gene, CDR1 is LGHDT and CDR2 is YNNKEL (reference sequence). V shed 6 bases and J shed 11 bases, with 22 bases lying between them. The length of the CDR3 is 14 residues. The CDR3 spells CASRKGGLETEQYF. In DNA, the CDR3 is TGTGCCAGCAGAAAGGGGGGACTGGAGACGGAGCAGTACTTC.

This chain joins TRBV7-3 and TRBJ1-6, with 9 positions matching TRBD1. V lost 2 bases and J lost 5; bases outside the gene matches: 1. The CDR3 sequence is 15 residues long. Looked up from germline, CDR1 is SGHTA and CDR2 is FQGTGA. The CDR3 DNA sequence: TGTGCCAGCAGCTTAGGACAGGGGAATAATTCACCCCTCCACTTT. Translated: CASSLGQGNNSPLHF.

This sequence joins TRBV20-1 and TRBJ2-3; D may be TRBD2 (6 bases). Per the germline V gene, CDR1 is DFQATT and CDR2 is SNEGSKA (reference sequence). This CDR3 has 14 residues. V dropped 3 bases and J dropped 6 bases, with 16 bases sitting between them. CDR3 DNA sequence: TGCAGTGCTAGTCCGGGGACTGCCTCCGATACGCAGTATTTT. Its protein is CSASPGTASDTQYF.

V is TRBV4-1 and J is TRBJ1-4; D uncertain. Germline V CDR1 and CDR2: MGHRA, YSYEKL. The length of the CDR3 is 15 residues. The V end lost 1 base, the J end lost 0 bases, and 6 bases lay between the germline ends. The CDR3 DNA sequence: TGCGCCAGCAGCCAAGTGAGACCAACTAATGAAAAACTGTTTTTT. Its translation is CASSQVRPTNEKLFF.

The chain links TRBV18 to TRBJ2-7; D uncertain. V gave up 3 bases and J gave up 3 bases, with 12 bases separating them. CDR1 and CDR2 (germline): KGHSH, LQKENI. CDR3 length: 14 amino acids. The CDR3 bases are TGTGCCAGCTCACCCGGGCAGACCAACTACGAGCAGTACTTC. Its protein is CASSPGQTNYEQYF. Supplemented by reference TRBV18 and TRBJ2-7, the full variable domain reads NAGVMQNPRHLVRRRGQEARLRCSPMKGHSHVYWYRQLPEEGLKFMVYLQKENIIDESGMPKERFSAEFPKEGPSILRIQQVVRGDSAAYFCASSPGQTNYEQYFGPGTRLTVT.

This CDR3 is CASSEGVRAGRVTEAFF. DNA of the CDR3: TGCGCCAGCAGTGAGGGAGTAAGAGCTGGGCGCGTCACTGAAGCTTTCTTT. The chain uses TRBV10-2 and TRBJ1-1; D is undetermined. Deletions cut 2 bases from V and 4 bases from J, with 20 bases between. From germline, CDR1 is WSHSY and CDR2 SAAADI. The CDR3 consists of 17 residues.

The CDR3 coding sequence is TGCAGTGCTAGAGGGGGGACAGGGGACTACGAGCAGTACTTC. Protein product: CSARGGTGDYEQYF. This rearrangement joins TRBV20-1 to TRBJ2-7, with 10 bases identical to TRBD1. Germline V gene sequence: CDR1 DFQATT, CDR2 SNEGSKA (reference sequence). Trimming cost V 1 base and J 3 bases; bases outside gene matches: 3. CDR3 length: 14 amino acids.

This clonotype was counted between two and nine times. V and J are TRBV12-3 or TRBV12-4 and TRBJ2-1; D is uncertain. This CDR3 is built from 13 residues. V was pared by 6 bases and J by 8 bases, with 14 bases between. In DNA, the CDR3 is TGTGCCAGCAGCCCTGTTTGGGTCGATGAGCAGTTCTTC. Encoded protein: CASSPVWVDEQFF.

This chain links TRBV20-1 with TRBJ2-5; a possible D gene is TRBD1 (6 bases). Near its end, the DNA agrees better with TRBJ2-7, so the J call may be wrong. Germline assignment: CDR1 DFQATT and CDR2 SNEGSKA (reference sequence). The CDR3 is 13 amino acids. CDR3 residues: CSARTWTAYEQYF. The CDR3, as DNA: TGCAGTGCTAGGACCTGGACAGCCTACGAGCAGTACTTC.

This chain links TRBV10-3 with TRBJ1-2; perhaps TRBD1 as D (5 bases). This CDR3 is 14 amino acids long. V lost 11 bases and J lost 5, with 21 bases in between. Germline V gene data show CDR1 as ENHRY and CDR2 as SYGVKD. The CDR3 coding sequence is TGTGCCTCTTCCAAAGGGGTTCTTGCATATGGCTACACCTTC. Encoded protein: CASSKGVLAYGYTF.

This clonotype has a handful of counts. V usage is TRBV6-5 and J usage is TRBJ2-3, with D unclear. The CDR3 totals 14 residues. Trimming shortened V by 2 bases and J by 0 bases, and 6 bases separated the two germline ends. CDR1 MNHEY and CDR2 SVGAGI come from the germline V gene. CDR3 nucleotide sequence: TGTGCCAGCAGTTACGGCCCCAGCACAGATACGCAGTATTTT. Protein: CASSYGPSTDTQYF.

On this clonotype itself: A junction boundary mismatches the germline segment, possibly from a read error. This rearrangement joins TRBV12-3 or TRBV12-4 to TRBJ1-2; 7 bases fit TRBD1. CDR3 length: 15 residues. The CDR3 is CASSLDRAPLWGYAF. CDR3 DNA: TGTGCCAGCAGCTTAGACAGGGCCCCTCTATGGGGCTACGCCTTC.

This clonotype was seen a few times. The genes are TRBV6-1 and TRBJ2-7; no firm D call. The CDR3 has 13 amino acids. The germline V gene encodes CDR1 MNHNS and CDR2 SASEGT. The germline V and J ends were trimmed by 1 base and 2 bases, with 6 bases remaining between them. The CDR3: CASSEVGPYEQYF. CDR3 DNA sequence: TGTGCCAGCAGTGAAGTTGGCCCCTACGAGCAGTACTTC.

The rearrangement joins TRBV28 to TRBJ1-1, with 9 bases that match TRBD1. Trimming removed 6 bases from V and 4 bases from J; junction bases left unmatched: 3. The length of the CDR3 is 13 residues. Germline CDR1 reads MDHEN; CDR2 reads SYDVKM. Written as DNA, the CDR3 is TGTGCCAGCAGCCACAGGGGGCTCACTGAAGCTTTCTTT. Amino acid sequence: CASSHRGLTEAFF.